This T cell receptor beta chain was recovered during a study of OX40 agonist ivuxolimab in advanced cancers. About the research overall: Every 2 weeks, patients got intravenous ivuxolimab at one of six dose levels (0.01-10 mg/kg). Regarding the study as a whole: The study found that CD8+ T cells averaged more expanded clones than CD4+. Researchers did not determine the expanded peripheral T cells' antigen specificity.

Turning to this clone: The antigen is not known.

Profiled with immunoSEQ multiplex PCR; TCRdb holds only in-frame clones, not every one. The table includes about 83,000 clones, about four fifths detected once. CDR3 length equals 15 residues. V shed 4 bases and J 0 bases; nucleotides not matched to a gene: 5. Germline CDR1 reads SGHNT; CDR2 reads YENEEA. This TCR came from an adult with an advanced solid tumor such as melanoma, head and neck, liver or kidney cancer. The sample consisted of CD4+ or CD8+ T cells sorted from blood, taken in a trial of the OX40 agonist ivuxolimab. This rearrangement joins TRBV11-3 to TRBJ1-2; 7 bases line up with TRBD1. DNA for the CDR3: TGTGCCAGCAGCTCCCGGACAGGCCCTAACTATGGCTACACCTTC. Translated, it gives CASSSRTGPNYGYTF.